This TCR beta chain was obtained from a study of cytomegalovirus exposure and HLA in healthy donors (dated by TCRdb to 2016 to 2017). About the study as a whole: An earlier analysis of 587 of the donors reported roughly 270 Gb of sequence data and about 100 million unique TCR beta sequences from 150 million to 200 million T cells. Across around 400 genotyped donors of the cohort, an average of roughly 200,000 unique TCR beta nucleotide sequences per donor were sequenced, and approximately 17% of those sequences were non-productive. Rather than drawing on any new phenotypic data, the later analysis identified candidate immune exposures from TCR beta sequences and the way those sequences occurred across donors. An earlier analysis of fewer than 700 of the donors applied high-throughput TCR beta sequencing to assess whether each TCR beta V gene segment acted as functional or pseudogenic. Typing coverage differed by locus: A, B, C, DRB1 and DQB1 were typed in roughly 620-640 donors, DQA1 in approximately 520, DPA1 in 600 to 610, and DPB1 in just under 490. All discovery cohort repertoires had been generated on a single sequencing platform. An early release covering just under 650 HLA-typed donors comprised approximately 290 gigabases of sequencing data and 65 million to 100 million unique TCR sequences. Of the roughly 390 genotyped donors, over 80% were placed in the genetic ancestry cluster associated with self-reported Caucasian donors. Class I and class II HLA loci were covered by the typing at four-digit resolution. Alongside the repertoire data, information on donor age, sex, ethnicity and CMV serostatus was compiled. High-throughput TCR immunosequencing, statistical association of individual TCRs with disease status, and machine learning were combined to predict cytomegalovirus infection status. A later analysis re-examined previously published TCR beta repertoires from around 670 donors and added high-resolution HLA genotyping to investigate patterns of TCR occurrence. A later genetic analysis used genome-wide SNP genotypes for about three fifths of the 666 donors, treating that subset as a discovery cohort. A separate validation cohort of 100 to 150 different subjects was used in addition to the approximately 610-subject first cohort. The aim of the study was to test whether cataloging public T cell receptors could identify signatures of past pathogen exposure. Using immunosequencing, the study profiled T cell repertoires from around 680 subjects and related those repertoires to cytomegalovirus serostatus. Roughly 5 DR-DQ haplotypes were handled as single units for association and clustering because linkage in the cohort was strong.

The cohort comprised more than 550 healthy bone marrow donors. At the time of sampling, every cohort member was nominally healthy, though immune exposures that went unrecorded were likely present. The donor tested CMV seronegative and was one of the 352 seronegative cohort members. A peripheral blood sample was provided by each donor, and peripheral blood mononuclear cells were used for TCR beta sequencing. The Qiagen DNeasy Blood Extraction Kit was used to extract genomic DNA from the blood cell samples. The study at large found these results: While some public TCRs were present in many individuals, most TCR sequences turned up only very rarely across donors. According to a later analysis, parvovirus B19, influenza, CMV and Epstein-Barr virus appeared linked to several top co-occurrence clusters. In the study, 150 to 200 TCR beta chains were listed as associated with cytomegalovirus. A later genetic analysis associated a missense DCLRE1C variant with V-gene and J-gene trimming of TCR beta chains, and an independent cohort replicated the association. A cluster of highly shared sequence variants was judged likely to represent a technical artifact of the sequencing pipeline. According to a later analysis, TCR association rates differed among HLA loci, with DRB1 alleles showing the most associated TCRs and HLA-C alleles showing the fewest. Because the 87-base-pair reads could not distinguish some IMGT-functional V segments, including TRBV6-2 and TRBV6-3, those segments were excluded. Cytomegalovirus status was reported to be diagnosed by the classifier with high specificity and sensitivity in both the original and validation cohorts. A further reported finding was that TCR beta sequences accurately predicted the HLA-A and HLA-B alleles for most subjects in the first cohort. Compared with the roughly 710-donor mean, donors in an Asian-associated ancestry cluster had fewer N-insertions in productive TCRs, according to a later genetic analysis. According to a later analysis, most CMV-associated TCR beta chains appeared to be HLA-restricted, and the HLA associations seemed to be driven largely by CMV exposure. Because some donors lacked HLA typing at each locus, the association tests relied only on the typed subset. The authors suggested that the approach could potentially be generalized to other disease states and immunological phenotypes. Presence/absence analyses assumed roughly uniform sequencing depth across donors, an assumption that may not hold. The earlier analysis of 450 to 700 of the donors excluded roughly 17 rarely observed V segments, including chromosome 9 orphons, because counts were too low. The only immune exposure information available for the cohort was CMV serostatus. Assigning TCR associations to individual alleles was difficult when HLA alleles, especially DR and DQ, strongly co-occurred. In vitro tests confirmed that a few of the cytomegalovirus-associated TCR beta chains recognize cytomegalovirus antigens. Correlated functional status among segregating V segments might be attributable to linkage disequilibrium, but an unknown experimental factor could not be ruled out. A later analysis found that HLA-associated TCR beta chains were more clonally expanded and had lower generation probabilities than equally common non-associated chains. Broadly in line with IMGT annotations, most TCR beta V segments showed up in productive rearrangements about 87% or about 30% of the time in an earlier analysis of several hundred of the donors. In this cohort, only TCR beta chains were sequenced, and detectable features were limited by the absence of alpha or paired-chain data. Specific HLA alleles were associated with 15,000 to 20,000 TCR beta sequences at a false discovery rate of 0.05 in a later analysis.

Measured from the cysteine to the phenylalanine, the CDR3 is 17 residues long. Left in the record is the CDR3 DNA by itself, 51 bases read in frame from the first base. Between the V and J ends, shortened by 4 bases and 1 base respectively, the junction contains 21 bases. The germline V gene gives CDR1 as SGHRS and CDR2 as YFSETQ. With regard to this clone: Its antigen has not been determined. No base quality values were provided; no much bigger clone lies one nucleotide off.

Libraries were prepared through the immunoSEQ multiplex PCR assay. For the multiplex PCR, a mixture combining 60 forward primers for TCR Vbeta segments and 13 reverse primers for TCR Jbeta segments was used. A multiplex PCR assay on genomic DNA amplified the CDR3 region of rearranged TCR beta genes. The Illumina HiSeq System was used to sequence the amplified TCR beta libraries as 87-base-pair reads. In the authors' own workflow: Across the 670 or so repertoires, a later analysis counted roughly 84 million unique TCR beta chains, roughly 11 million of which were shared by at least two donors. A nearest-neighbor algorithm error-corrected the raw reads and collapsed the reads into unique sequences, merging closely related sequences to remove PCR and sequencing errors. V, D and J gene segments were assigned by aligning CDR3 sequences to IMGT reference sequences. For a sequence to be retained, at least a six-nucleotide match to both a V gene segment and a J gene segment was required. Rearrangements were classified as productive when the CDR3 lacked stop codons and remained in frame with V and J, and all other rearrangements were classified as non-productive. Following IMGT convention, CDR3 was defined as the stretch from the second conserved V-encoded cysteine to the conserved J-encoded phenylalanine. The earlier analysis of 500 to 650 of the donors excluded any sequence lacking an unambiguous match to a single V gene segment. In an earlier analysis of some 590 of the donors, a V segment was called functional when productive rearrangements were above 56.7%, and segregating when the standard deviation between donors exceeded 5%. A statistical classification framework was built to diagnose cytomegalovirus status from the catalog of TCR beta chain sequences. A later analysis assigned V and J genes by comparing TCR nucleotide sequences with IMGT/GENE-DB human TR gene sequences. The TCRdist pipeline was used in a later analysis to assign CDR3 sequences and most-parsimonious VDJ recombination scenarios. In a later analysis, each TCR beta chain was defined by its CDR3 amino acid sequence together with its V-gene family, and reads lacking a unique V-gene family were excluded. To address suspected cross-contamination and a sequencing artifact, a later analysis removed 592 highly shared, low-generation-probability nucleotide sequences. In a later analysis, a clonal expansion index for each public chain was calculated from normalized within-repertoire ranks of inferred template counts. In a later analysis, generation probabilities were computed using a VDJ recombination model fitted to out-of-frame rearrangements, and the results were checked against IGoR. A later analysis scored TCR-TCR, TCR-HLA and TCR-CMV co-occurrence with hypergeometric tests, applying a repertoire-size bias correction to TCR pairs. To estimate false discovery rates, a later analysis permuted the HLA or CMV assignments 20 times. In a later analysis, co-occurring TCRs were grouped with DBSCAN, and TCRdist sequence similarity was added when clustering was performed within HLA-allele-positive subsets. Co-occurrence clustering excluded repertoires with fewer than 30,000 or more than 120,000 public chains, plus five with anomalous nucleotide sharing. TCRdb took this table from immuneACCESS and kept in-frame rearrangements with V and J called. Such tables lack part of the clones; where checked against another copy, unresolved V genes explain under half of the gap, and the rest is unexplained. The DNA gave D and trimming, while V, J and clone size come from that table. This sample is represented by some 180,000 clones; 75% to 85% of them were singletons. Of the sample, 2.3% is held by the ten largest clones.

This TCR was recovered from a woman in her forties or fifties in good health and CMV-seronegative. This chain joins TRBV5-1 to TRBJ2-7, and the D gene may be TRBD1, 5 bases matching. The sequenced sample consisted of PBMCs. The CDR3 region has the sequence CASSPSYRQGRSYEQYF. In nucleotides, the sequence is TGCGCCAGCAGCCCAAGTTATAGGCAGGGTCGTTCCTACGAGCAGTACTTC. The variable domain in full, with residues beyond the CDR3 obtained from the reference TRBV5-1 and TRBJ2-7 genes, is KAGVTQTPRYLIKTRGQQVTLSCSPISGHRSVSWYQQTPGQGLQFLFEYFSETQRNKGNFPGRFSGRQFSNSRSEMNVSTLELGDSALYLCASSPSYRQGRSYEQYFGPGTRLTVT.